This TCR beta chain stems from a study of blood T cell repertoires in COVID-19. On the study more broadly: COVID-19 samples, acute and convalescent, were from the United States, Italy and Spain. From T cells, B-cell-depleted T cells, or PBMCs came the material, which was cDNA or gDNA.

One Seattle source followed patients from active infection through their disease course. Some clones are missing from TCRdb's copy, which holds only in-frame ones; the method was immunoSEQ multiplex PCR. The sample includes some 240,000 clones, approximately 88% seen only once; the top ten take about 9.4%. V was shortened by 0 bases and J by 2 bases, with 7 bases between the two germline ends. Germline CDR1 reads SGHTA; CDR2 reads FQGNSA. The CDR3 is 14 residues long. The TCR sequence derives from a woman in her 70s with COVID-19, enrolled during active disease. The chain links TRBV7-2 to TRBJ2-5; the D is unclear. The sequenced sample was peripheral blood. CDR3 nucleotide sequence: TGTGCCAGCAGCTTAGCAGCTTTTCAAGAGACCCAGTACTTC. This translates into CASSLAAFQETQYF.